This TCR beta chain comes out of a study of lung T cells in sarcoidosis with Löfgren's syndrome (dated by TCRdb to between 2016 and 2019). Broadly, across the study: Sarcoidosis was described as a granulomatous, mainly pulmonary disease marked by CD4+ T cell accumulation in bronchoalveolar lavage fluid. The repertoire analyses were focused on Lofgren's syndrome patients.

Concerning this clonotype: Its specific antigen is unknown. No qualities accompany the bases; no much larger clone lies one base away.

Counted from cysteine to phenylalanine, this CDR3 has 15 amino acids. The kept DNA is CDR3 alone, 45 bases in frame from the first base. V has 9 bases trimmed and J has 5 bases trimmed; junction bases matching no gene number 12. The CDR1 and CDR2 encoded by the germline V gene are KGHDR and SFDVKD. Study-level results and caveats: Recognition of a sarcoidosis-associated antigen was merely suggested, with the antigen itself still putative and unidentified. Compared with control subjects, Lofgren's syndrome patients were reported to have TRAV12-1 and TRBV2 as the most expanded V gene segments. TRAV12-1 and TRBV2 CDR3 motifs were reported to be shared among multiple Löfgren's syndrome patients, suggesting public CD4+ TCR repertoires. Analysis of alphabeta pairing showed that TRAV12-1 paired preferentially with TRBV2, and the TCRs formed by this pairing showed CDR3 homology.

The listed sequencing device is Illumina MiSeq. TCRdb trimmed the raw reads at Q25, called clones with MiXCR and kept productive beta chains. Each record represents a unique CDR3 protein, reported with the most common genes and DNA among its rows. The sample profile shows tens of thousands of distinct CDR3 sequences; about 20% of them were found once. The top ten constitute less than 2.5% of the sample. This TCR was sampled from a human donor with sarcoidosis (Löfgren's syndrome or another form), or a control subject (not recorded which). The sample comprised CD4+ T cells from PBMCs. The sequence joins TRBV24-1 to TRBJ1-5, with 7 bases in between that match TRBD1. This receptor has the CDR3 CATFRDRAFHQPQHF. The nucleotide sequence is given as TGTGCCACCTTCCGCGACAGGGCTTTCCATCAGCCCCAGCATTTT.